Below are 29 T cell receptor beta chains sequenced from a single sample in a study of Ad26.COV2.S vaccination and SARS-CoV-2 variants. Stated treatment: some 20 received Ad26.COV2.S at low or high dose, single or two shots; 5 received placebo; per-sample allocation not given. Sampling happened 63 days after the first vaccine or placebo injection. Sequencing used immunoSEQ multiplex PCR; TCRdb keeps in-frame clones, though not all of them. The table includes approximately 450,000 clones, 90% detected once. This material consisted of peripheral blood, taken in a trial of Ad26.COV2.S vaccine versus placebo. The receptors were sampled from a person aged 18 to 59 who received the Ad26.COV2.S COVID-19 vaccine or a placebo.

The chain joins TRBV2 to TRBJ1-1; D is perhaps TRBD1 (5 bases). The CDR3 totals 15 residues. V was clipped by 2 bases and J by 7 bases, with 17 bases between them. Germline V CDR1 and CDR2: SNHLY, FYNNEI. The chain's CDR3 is CASSESRVKYGEAFF. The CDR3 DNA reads TGTGCCAGCAGTGAAAGCAGGGTGAAGTATGGTGAAGCTTTCTTT.

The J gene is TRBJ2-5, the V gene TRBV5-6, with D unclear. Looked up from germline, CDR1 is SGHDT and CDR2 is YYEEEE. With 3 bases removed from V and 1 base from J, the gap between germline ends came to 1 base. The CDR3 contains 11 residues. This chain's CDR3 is CASSSQETQYF. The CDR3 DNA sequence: TGTGCCAGCAGCTCCCAAGAGACCCAGTACTTC.

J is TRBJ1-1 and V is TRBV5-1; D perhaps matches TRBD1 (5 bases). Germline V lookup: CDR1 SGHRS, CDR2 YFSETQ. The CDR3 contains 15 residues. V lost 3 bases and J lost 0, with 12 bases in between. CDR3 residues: CASSYSTDMNTEAFF. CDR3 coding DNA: TGCGCCAGCAGCTACTCGACAGACATGAACACTGAAGCTTTCTTT. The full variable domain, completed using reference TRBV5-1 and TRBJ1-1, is KAGVTQTPRYLIKTRGQQVTLSCSPISGHRSVSWYQQTPGQGLQFLFEYFSETQRNKGNFPGRFSGRQFSNSRSEMNVSTLELGDSALYLCASSYSTDMNTEAFFGQGTRLTVV.

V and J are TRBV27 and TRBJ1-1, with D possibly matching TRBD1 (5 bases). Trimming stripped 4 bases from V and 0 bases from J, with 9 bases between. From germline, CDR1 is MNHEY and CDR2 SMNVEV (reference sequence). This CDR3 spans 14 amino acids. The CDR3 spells CASSSWGLNTEAFF. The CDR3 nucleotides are TGTGCCAGCAGTTCGTGGGGCCTGAACACTGAAGCTTTCTTT.

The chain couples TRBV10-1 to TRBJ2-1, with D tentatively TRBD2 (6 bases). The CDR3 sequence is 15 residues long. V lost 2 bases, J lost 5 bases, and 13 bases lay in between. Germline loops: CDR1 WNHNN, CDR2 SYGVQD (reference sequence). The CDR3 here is CASSEVPGLHNEQFF. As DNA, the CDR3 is TGCGCCAGCAGTGAGGTACCGGGACTCCACAATGAGCAGTTCTTC.

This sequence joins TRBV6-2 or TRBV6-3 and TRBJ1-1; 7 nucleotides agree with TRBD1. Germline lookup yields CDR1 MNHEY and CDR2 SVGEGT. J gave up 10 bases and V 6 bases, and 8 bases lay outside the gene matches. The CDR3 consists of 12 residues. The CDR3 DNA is TGTGCCAGCAGCCAGGGGGTTTTGGGAGCTTTCTTT. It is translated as CASSQGVLGAFF.

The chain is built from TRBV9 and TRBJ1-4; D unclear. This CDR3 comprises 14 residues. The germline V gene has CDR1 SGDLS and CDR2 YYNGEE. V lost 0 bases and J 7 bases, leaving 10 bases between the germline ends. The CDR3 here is CASSVAGVGEKLFF. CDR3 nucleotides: TGTGCCAGCAGCGTAGCTGGGGTGGGTGAAAAACTGTTTTTT.

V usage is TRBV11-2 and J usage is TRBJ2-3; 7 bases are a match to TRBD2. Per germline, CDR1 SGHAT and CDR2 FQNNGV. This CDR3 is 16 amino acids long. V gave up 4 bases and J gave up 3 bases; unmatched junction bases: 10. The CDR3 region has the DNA TGTGCCAGCAGCTACAGAGCGGGAATCAATACAGATACGCAGTATTTT. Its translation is CASSYRAGINTDTQYF.

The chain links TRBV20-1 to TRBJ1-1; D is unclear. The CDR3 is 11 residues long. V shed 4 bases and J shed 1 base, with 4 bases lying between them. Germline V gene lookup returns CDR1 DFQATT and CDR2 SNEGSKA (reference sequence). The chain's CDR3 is CSANGNTEAFF. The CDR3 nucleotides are TGCAGTGCTAATGGGAACACTGAAGCTTTCTTT.

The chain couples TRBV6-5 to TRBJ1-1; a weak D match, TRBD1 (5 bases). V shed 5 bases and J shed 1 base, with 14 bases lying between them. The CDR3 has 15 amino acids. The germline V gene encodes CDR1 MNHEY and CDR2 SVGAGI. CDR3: CASSSLGTANTEAFF. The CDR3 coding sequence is TGTGCCAGCAGTAGCCTCGGGACGGCGAACACTGAAGCTTTCTTT.

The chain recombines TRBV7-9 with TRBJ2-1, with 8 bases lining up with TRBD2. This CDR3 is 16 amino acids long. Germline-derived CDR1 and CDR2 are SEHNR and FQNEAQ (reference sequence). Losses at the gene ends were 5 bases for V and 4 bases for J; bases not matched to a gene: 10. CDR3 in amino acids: CASSPSGGRRYNEQFF. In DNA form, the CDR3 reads TGTGCCAGCAGCCCTAGTGGCGGGAGGCGTTACAATGAGCAGTTCTTC.

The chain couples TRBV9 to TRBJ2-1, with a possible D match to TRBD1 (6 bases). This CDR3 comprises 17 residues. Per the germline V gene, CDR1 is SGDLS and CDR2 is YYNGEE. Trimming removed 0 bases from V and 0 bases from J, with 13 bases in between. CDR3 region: CASSVGLGAGSYNEQFF. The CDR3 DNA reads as TGTGCCAGCAGCGTAGGTCTGGGGGCGGGCTCCTACAATGAGCAGTTCTTC.

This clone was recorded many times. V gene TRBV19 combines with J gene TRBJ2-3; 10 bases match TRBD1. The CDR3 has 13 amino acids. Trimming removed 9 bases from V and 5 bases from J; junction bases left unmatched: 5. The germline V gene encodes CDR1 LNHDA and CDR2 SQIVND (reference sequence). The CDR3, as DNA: TGTGCCAGCGGGACAGGGGTAGGAGATACGCAGTATTTT. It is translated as CASGTGVGDTQYF.

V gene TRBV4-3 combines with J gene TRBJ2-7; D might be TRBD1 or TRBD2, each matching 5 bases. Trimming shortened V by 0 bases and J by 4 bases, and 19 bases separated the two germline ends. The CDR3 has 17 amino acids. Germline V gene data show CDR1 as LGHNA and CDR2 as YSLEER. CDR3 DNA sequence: TGCGCCAGCAGCCAAGATCTCAAAGGAGAGGGACCTTACGAGCAGTACTTC. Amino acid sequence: CASSQDLKGEGPYEQYF.

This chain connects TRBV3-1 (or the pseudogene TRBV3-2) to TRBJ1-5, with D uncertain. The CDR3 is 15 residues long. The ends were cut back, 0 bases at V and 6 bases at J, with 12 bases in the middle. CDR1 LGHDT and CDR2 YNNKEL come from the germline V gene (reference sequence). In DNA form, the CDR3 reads TGTGCCAGCAGCCAAGACTTGGGCAGCGCTCAGCCCCAGCATTTT. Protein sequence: CASSQDLGSAQPQHF.

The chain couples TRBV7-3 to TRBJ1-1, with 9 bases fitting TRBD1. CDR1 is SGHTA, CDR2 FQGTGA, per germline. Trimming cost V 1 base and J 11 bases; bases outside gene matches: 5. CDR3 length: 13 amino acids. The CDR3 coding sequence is TGTGCCAGCAGCTTAAATAGGGACAGGGACGCTTTCTTT. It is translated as CASSLNRDRDAFF.

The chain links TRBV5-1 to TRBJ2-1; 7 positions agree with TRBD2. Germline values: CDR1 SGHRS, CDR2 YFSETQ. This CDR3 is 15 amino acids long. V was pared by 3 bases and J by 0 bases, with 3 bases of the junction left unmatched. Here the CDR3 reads CASSYLADSYNEQFF. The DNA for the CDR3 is TGCGCCAGCAGCTATCTAGCGGACTCCTACAATGAGCAGTTCTTC. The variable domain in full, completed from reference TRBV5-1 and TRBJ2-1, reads KAGVTQTPRYLIKTRGQQVTLSCSPISGHRSVSWYQQTPGQGLQFLFEYFSETQRNKGNFPGRFSGRQFSNSRSEMNVSTLELGDSALYLCASSYLADSYNEQFFGPGTRLTVL.

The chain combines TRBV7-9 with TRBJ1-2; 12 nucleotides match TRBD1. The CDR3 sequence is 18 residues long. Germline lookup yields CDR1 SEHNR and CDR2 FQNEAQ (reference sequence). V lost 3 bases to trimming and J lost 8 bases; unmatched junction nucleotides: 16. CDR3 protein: CASSFSLSGQGAFRGYTF. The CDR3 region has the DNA TGTGCCAGCAGCTTTTCTCTCTCGGGACAGGGGGCTTTTCGGGGCTACACCTTC.

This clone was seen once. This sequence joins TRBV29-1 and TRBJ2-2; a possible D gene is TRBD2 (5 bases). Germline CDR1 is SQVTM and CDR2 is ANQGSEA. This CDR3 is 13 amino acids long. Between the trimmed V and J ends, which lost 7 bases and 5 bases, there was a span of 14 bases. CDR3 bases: TGCAGCGGTACTAGACCTGAGACCGGGGAGCTGTTTTTT. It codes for CSGTRPETGELFF.

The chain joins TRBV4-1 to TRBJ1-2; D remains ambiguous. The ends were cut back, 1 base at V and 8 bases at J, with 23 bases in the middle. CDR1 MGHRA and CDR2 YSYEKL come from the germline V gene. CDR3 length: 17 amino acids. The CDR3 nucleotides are TGCGCCAGCAGCCAAGTCTCGGAGGGCTCGTCAAGTGGGGGCTACACCTTC. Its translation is CASSQVSEGSSSGGYTF.

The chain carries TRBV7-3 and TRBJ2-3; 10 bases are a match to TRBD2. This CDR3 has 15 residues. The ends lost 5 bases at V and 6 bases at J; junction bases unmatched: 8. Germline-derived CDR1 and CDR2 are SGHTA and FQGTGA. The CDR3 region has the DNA TGTGCCAGCAGCCAGAACCTAGCGGGAGCGGATACGCAGTATTTT. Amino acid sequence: CASSQNLAGADTQYF.

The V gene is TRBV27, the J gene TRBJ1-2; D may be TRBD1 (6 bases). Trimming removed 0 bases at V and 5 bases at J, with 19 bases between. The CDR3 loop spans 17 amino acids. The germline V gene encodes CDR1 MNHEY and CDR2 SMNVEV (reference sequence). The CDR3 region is CASSLSPGGTKGYGYTF. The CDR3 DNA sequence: TGTGCCAGCAGTTTATCGCCGGGGGGGACAAAAGGGTATGGCTACACCTTC.

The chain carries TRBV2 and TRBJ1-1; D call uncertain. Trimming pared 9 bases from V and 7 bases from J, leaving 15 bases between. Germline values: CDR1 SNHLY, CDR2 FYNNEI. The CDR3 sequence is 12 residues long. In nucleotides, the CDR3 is TGTGCCAGACAGACCTCGGATCTTGAAGCTTTCTTT. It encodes CARQTSDLEAFF.

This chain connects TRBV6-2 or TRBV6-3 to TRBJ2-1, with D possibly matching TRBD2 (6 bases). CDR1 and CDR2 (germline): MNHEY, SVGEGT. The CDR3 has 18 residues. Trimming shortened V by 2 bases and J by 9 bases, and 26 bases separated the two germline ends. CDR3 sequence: CASSYHAGAAGTAGEQFF. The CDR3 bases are TGTGCCAGCAGTTACCACGCCGGGGCGGCGGGAACGGCGGGTGAGCAGTTCTTC.

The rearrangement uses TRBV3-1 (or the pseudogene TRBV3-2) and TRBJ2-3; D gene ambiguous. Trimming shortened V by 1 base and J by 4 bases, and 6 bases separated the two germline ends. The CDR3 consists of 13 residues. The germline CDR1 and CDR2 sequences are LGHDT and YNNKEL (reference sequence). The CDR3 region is CASSQAVADTQYF. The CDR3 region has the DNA TGTGCCAGCAGCCAAGCTGTAGCAGATACGCAGTATTTT.

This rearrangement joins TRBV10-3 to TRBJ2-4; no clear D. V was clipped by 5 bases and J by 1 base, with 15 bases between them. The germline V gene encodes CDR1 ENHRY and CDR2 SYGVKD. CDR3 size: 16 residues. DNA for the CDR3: TGTGCCATCAGTACTACACCCCCCGGGGCCAAAAACATTCAGTACTTC. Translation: CAISTTPPGAKNIQYF.

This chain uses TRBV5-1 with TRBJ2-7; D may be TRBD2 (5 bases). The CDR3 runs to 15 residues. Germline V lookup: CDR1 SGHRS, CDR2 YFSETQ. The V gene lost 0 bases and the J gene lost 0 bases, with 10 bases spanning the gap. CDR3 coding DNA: TGCGCCAGCAGCTTGGGAGGGATCCGCTCCTACGAGCAGTACTTC. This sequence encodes CASSLGGIRSYEQYF.

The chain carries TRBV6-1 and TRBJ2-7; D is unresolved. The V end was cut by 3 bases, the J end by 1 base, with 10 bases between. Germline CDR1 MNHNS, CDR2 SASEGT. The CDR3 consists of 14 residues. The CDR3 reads CASSDPRQSYEQYF. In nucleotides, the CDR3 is TGTGCCAGCAGTGACCCGAGACAATCCTACGAGCAGTACTTC.

CDR3 residues: CASSESVLAGVGNEQFF. In DNA, the CDR3 is TGCGCCAGCAGTGAGTCCGTACTAGCGGGAGTTGGCAATGAGCAGTTCTTC. The J gene is TRBJ2-1, the V gene TRBV10-2; 11 bases are a match to TRBD2. The CDR3 sequence is 17 residues long. Germline values: CDR1 WSHSY, CDR2 SAAADI. V shed 0 bases and J 6 bases; nucleotides not matched to a gene: 7.